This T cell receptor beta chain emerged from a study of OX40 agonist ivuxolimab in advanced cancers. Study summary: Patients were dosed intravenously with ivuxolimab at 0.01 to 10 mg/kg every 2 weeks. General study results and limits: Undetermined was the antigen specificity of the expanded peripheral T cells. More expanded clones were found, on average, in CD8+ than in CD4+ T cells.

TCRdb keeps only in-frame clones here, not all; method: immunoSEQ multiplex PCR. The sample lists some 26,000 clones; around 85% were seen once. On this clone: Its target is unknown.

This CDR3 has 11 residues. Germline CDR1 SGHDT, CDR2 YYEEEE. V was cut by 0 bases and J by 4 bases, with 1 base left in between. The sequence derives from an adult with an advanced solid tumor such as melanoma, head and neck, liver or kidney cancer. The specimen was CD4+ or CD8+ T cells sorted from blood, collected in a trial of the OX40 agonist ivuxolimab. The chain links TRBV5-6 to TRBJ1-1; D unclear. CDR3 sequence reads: CASSLGTEAFF. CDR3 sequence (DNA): TGTGCCAGCAGCTTGGGCACTGAAGCTTTCTTT.